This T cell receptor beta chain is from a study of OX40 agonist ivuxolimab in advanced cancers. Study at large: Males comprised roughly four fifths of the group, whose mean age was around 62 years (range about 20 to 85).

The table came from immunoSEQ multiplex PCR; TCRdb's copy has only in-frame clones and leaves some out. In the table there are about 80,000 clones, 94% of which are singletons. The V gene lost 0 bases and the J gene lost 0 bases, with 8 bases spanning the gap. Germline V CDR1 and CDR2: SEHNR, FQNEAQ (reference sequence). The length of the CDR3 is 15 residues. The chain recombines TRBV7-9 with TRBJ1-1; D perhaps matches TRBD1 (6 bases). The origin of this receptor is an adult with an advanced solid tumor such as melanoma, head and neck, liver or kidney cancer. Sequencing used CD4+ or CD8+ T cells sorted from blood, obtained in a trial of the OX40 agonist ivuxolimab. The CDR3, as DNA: TGTGCCAGCAGCTTAGCGGGGGGCTTGAACACTGAAGCTTTCTTT. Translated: CASSLAGGLNTEAFF.